What follows are 32 T cell receptor beta chains derived from one specimen sequenced in a study of cytomegalovirus exposure and HLA in healthy donors. The primer mix had 60 Vbeta and 13 Jbeta primers. The protocol was immunoSEQ multiplex PCR, while the TCRdb copy is restricted to in-frame clones and leaves out a portion. The table includes about 160,000 clones, 65% to 80% detected once. Sequencing was performed on PBMCs. The receptors originated from a man in his forties in good health and CMV-seronegative.

V usage is TRBV30 and J usage is TRBJ2-2; D remains unclear. The CDR3 has 17 residues. Germline V CDR1 and CDR2: GTSNPN, SVGIG (reference sequence). V lost 3 bases and J lost 0, with 17 bases in between. CDR3 DNA sequence: TGTGCCTGGAGCCCATCCGAGCCCGACTCGAACACCGGGGAGCTGTTTTTT. Its protein product is CAWSPSEPDSNTGELFF.

The chain uses TRBV7-2 and TRBJ2-7, with 9 bases fitting TRBD2. The germline CDR1 and CDR2 sequences are SGHTA and FQGNSA. V dropped 0 bases and J dropped 7; count of bases not matched to a gene: 7. CDR3 size: 15 residues. CDR3 nucleotide sequence: TGTGCCAGCAGCTTAGCGGCGCTAGCGGGAAGGGAGCAGTACTTC. This sequence encodes CASSLAALAGREQYF.

This clone was found a few times. V gene TRBV9 combines with J gene TRBJ2-5; D gene uncertain. V lost 4 bases and J lost 5, with 15 bases in between. Germline V gene sequence: CDR1 SGDLS, CDR2 YYNGEE. CDR3 length equals 14 residues. The CDR3 DNA reads TGTGCCAGCAGCCCATCAGGTCCCTTGGAGACCCAGTACTTC. Translation gives CASSPSGPLETQYF. Supplemented by reference TRBV9 and TRBJ2-5, the full variable domain reads DSGVTQTPKHLITATGQRVTLRCSPRSGDLSVYWYQQSLDQGLQFLIQYYNGEERAKGNILERFSAQQFPDLHSELNLSSLELGDSALYFCASSPSGPLETQYFGPGTRLLVL.

This chain uses TRBV7-2 with TRBJ2-2; TRBD1 aligns across 9 bases. This CDR3 region has 16 residues. Losses at the gene ends were 4 bases for V and 0 bases for J; bases not matched to a gene: 3. Per the germline V gene, CDR1 is SGHTA and CDR2 is FQGNSA. CDR3 sequence reads: CASSSGTGSNTGELFF. CDR3 nucleotide sequence: TGTGCCAGCAGCTCTGGGACAGGGTCGAACACCGGGGAGCTGTTTTTT. Full variable domain (remainder filled in from reference TRBV7-2 and TRBJ2-2): GAGVSQSPSNKVTEKGKDVELRCDPISGHTALYWYRQSLGQGLEFLIYFQGNSAPDKSGLPSDRFSAERTGGSVSTLTIQRTQQEDSAVYLCASSSGTGSNTGELFFGEGSRLTVL.

The chain couples TRBV28 to TRBJ1-2, with 9 bases that match TRBD1. V shed 2 bases and J 7 bases; nucleotides not matched to a gene: 8. CDR3 size: 15 residues. The germline V gene has CDR1 MDHEN and CDR2 SYDVKM. The CDR3 DNA is TGTGCCAGCAGTTTACCCGGACAGGGGCCGGGTGGCTACACCTTC. This translates into CASSLPGQGPGGYTF.

In regard to this clone: The CDR3 does not close with the conserved phenylalanine or tryptophan, likely indicating a read error. The rearrangement joins TRBV9 to TRBJ2-2; D is undetermined. Germline-derived CDR1 and CDR2 are SGDLS and YYNGEE. Trimming removed 0 bases at V and 0 bases at J, with 6 bases between. The CDR3 runs 15 residues. Written as DNA, the CDR3 is TGTGCCAGCAGCGTAGGTGGAGCGAACACCGGGGAGCTGTTTCTT. Translating it yields CASSVGGANTGELFL.

The V call is TRBV6-4, the J call TRBJ1-5; D is perhaps TRBD1 (6 bases). Trimming shortened V by 6 bases and J by 0 bases, and 27 bases separated the two germline ends. The germline gives CDR1 MRHNA, CDR2 SNTAGT. The CDR3 runs to 20 residues. The CDR3: CASSARSTGYSPYSNQPQHF. CDR3 sequence (DNA): TGTGCCAGCAGCGCCCGGTCAACAGGGTATTCCCCTTATAGCAATCAGCCCCAGCATTTT.

The rearrangement links TRBV27 to TRBJ2-5, with 7 bases aligning to TRBD1. The last part of the DNA fits TRBJ2-7 better; the J call may be wrong. The CDR3 has 13 amino acids. CDR1 is MNHEY, CDR2 SMNVEV, per germline (reference sequence). The CDR3 sequence is CASSLTRGREQYF. The CDR3 DNA follows: TGTGCCAGCAGTTTGACAAGGGGGCGCGAGCAGTACTTC.

The genes are TRBV7-9 and TRBJ1-4, with 9 bases matching TRBD1. The CDR3 consists of 16 residues. The trim removed 4 bases at V and 0 bases at J, leaving 3 bases unmatched. Germline assignment: CDR1 SEHNR and CDR2 FQNEAQ (reference sequence). CDR3 protein: CASSSRQGATNEKLFF. In DNA form, the CDR3 reads TGTGCCAGCAGCTCAAGACAGGGGGCAACTAATGAAAAACTGTTTTTT.

This chain connects TRBV4-1 to TRBJ2-5, with 8 bases lining up with TRBD1. Germline CDR1 reads MGHRA; CDR2 reads YSYEKL. The CDR3 extends over 16 amino acids. V shed 2 bases, J shed 3 bases, and the junction held 8 bases outside the gene matches. The CDR3 reads CASSQTPGGLKETQYF. CDR3 nucleotide sequence: TGCGCCAGCAGCCAAACCCCAGGGGGCTTGAAAGAGACCCAGTACTTC.

The chain has TRBV7-9 and TRBJ2-5; no clear D. The germline V and J ends were trimmed by 2 bases and 3 bases, with 10 bases remaining between them. The germline CDR1 and CDR2 sequences are SEHNR and FQNEAQ (reference sequence). The CDR3 is 14 residues long. DNA of the CDR3: TGTGCCAGCAGCTTATTCGTGTCGGAAGAGACCCAGTACTTC. Translation gives CASSLFVSEETQYF.

This clone has more than one count but fewer than ten. The rearrangement joins TRBV6-5 to TRBJ1-3, with D maybe TRBD1 (5 bases). Trimming pared 6 bases from V and 0 bases from J, leaving 12 bases between. CDR3 length: 15 residues. Germline lookup yields CDR1 MNHEY and CDR2 SVGAGI. CDR3 DNA sequence: TGTGCCAGCAGACCACCAGGGCCCTCTGGAAACACCATATATTTT. Translation gives CASRPPGPSGNTIYF.

V is TRBV30 and J is TRBJ2-4; 10 bases line up with TRBD2. Trimming at V came to 0 bases and at J to 0 bases, leaving 14 bases not matched to a gene. Germline values: CDR1 GTSNPN, CDR2 SVGIG (reference sequence). The CDR3 runs 20 residues. CDR3 DNA: TGTGCCTGGAGTGTACCAGGCCTAGCGGGAGTCTGTCTAGCCAAAAACATTCAGTACTTC. Translating it yields CAWSVPGLAGVCLAKNIQYF.

The rearrangement links TRBV30 to TRBJ1-1; D gene uncertain. Trimming left V 2 bases short and J 5 bases short, with 9 bases between. Germline V gene sequence: CDR1 GTSNPN, CDR2 SVGIG (reference sequence). The CDR3 is made up of 12 amino acids. CDR3 region: CAWSYMLTEAFF. Here the CDR3 DNA reads TGTGCCTGGAGTTACATGTTGACTGAAGCTTTCTTT. The variable domain in full, with the rest retrieved from reference TRBV30 and TRBJ1-1, is SQTIHQWPATLVQPVGSPLSLECTVEGTSNPNLYWYRQAAGRGLQLLFYSVGIGQISSEVPQNLSASRPQDRQFILSSKKLLLSDSGFYLCAWSYMLTEAFFGQGTRLTVV.

This clone was picked up one time. The V gene is TRBV13, the J gene TRBJ2-3; 11 bases are a match to TRBD2. The CDR3 totals 18 residues. Trimming removed 2 bases from V and 6 bases from J; junction bases left unmatched: 13. Germline V gene sequence: CDR1 PRHDT, CDR2 FYEKMQ (reference sequence). As DNA, the CDR3 is TGTGCCAGCAGCTTACAACTAGCGGGAGTAGGCCTTTCGGATACGCAGTATTTT. Translation: CASSLQLAGVGLSDTQYF.

The chain joins TRBV11-2 to TRBJ2-7, with 8 bases identical to TRBD2. This CDR3 contains 18 residues. The germline V gene has CDR1 SGHAT and CDR2 FQNNGV. Trimming cost V 4 bases and J 3 bases; bases outside gene matches: 17. In nucleotides, the CDR3 is TGTGCCAGCAGCTCAACAGGGCGCGGGGGGTGGAGGGGCTACGAGCAGTACTTC. The encoded protein is CASSSTGRGGWRGYEQYF. The whole variable domain, remainder taken from reference TRBV11-2 and TRBJ2-7, is EAGVAQSPRYKIIEKRQSVAFWCNPISGHATLYWYQQILGQGPKLLIQFQNNGVVDDSQLPKDRFSAERLKGVDSTLKIQPAKLEDSAVYLCASSSTGRGGWRGYEQYFGPGTRLTVT.

This chain connects TRBV2 to TRBJ2-6, with 7 bases identical to TRBD2. Germline V gene lookup returns CDR1 SNHLY and CDR2 FYNNEI. The CDR3 totals 13 residues. The V segment lost 4 bases and the J segment 15 bases; nucleotides outside the gene matches: 9. The CDR3 DNA reads TGTGCCAGCAGTGTGGCCGGGGAGGGCGGCCTGACTTTC. Protein product: CASSVAGEGGLTF.

The chain is built from TRBV6-1 and TRBJ1-2; no reliable D call. With 9 bases removed from V and 8 bases from J, the gap between germline ends came to 19 bases. CDR3 size: 13 residues. The germline V gene has CDR1 MNHNS and CDR2 SASEGT. For the CDR3, the DNA is TGTGCCAGTCGAGGGCCGCTCCTCAGGGGCTACACCTTC. This gives the protein CASRGPLLRGYTF.

The chain uses TRBV4-1 and TRBJ2-5; 8 bases map to TRBD1. J gave up 2 bases and V 5 bases, and 4 bases lay outside the gene matches. The CDR3 length is 14 residues. Germline assignment: CDR1 MGHRA and CDR2 YSYEKL. The CDR3 loop reads CASSDGTGQETQYF. CDR3 DNA: TGCGCCAGCAGCGATGGGACAGGACAAGAGACCCAGTACTTC.

This chain uses TRBV5-1 with TRBJ1-1, with D perhaps matching TRBD1 (5 bases). V dropped 3 bases and J dropped 5 bases, with 14 bases sitting between them. This CDR3 contains 14 residues. Germline V CDR1 and CDR2: SGHRS, YFSETQ. CDR3 amino acids: CASSSLGGDTEAFF. The CDR3 coding sequence is TGCGCCAGCAGCTCTCTCGGGGGGGATACTGAAGCTTTCTTT. The full variable domain, in which reference TRBV5-1 and TRBJ1-1 provide the parts outside the CDR3, is KAGVTQTPRYLIKTRGQQVTLSCSPISGHRSVSWYQQTPGQGLQFLFEYFSETQRNKGNFPGRFSGRQFSNSRSEMNVSTLELGDSALYLCASSSLGGDTEAFFGQGTRLTVV.

The rearrangement joins TRBV2 to TRBJ2-7, with D possibly being TRBD2 (6 bases). CDR3 length: 13 residues. The germline V gene has CDR1 SNHLY and CDR2 FYNNEI. V was cut by 7 bases and J by 3 bases, with 13 bases left in between. The DNA of the CDR3 is TGTGCCAGCACAAGGGACTTCGGCTACGAGCAGTACTTC. Translation: CASTRDFGYEQYF.

The chain joins TRBV7-9 to TRBJ2-3; 7 nucleotides line up with TRBD2. With V trimmed by 5 bases and J by 7 bases, 6 bases remained unmatched. The CDR3 runs to 13 residues. CDR1 SEHNR and CDR2 FQNEAQ come from the germline V gene (reference sequence). CDR3 residues: CASSPWEGYTQYF. Here the CDR3 DNA reads TGTGCCAGCAGCCCATGGGAGGGGTATACGCAGTATTTT.

The V call is TRBV19, the J call TRBJ2-2; TRBD2 might be the D (6 bases). Trimming pared 3 bases from V and 6 bases from J, leaving 8 bases between. CDR3 length: 13 amino acids. The germline CDR1 and CDR2 sequences are LNHDA and SQIVND (reference sequence). CDR3 in DNA: TGTGCCAGTAGTATCGGGGGTTCCGGGGAGCTGTTTTTT. This sequence encodes CASSIGGSGELFF.

The V and J genes are TRBV10-3 and TRBJ2-7, with D possibly being TRBD1 (6 bases). With 5 bases removed from V and 6 bases from J, the gap between germline ends came to 20 bases. Germline V gene sequence: CDR1 ENHRY, CDR2 SYGVKD. The CDR3 covers 15 residues. The CDR3 spells CAISRQVGVLGEQYF. The DNA of the CDR3 is TGTGCCATCAGTCGACAGGTGGGGGTCCTCGGCGAGCAGTACTTC.

V usage is TRBV21-1 and J usage is TRBJ1-2. TRBV21-1 is assigned pseudogene status. CDR3 length: 12 residues. This CDR3 is CASSKRGYGYTF. CDR3 coding DNA: TGTGCCAGCAGCAAACGGGGCTATGGCTACACCTTC.

J is TRBJ1-2 and V is TRBV10-3, with D tentatively TRBD1 (6 bases). Germline CDR1 ENHRY, CDR2 SYGVKD. The CDR3 is 12 residues long. V lost 2 bases and J lost 5, with 6 bases in between. The CDR3 region has the DNA TGTGCCATCAGTGAGGGACAGTATGGCTACACCTTC. Its translation is CAISEGQYGYTF.

This clone was seen just once. CDR3 DNA: TGTGCCATCAGTGATGACAGGGGATTCTATGGCTACACCTTC. Encoded protein: CAISDDRGFYGYTF. The chain links TRBV10-3 to TRBJ1-2; 8 bases map to TRBD1. This CDR3 spans 14 amino acids. Germline-derived CDR1 and CDR2 are ENHRY and SYGVKD. The junction had 4 bases not matched to a gene; V was cut back by 3 bases and J by 4 bases.

This rearrangement joins TRBV25-1 to TRBJ1-1, with D maybe TRBD1 (6 bases). This CDR3 contains 14 residues. CDR1 is MGHDK and CDR2 is SYGVNS in the germline V gene. Trimming stripped 4 bases from V and 3 bases from J, with 12 bases between. CDR3 residues: CASSGRGAYTEAFF. The CDR3 DNA follows: TGTGCCAGCAGTGGCCGGGGGGCCTACACTGAAGCTTTCTTT.

This chain joins TRBV4-2 and TRBJ2-3; 15 nucleotides line up with TRBD2. Germline V gene sequence: CDR1 LGHNA, CDR2 YNFKEQ. V lost 4 bases and J lost 0; bases outside the gene matches: 5. The CDR3 has 18 amino acids. Here the CDR3 DNA reads TGTGCCAGCAGCCCCGGACTAGCGGGAGGGCCGAGCACAGATACGCAGTATTTT. Translating gives CASSPGLAGGPSTDTQYF.

The V call is TRBV10-1, the J call TRBJ1-1; D may be TRBD1 (5 bases). V was cut by 2 bases and J by 10 bases, with 20 bases left in between. This CDR3 has 15 residues. CDR1 and CDR2 (germline): WNHNN, SYGVQD (reference sequence). CDR3: CASSEVREPGGGAFF. As DNA, the CDR3 is TGCGCCAGCAGTGAGGTCAGGGAACCGGGGGGAGGAGCTTTCTTT.

The J gene is TRBJ1-1, the V gene TRBV4-2; no clear D gene. The V and J ends lost 0 bases and 1 base respectively, with 12 bases between them. The CDR3 consists of 16 residues. CDR1 is LGHNA, CDR2 YNFKEQ, per germline. In DNA form, the CDR3 reads TGTGCCAGCAGCCAAGACAGGCCCAACTCGAACACTGAAGCTTTCTTT. It translates to CASSQDRPNSNTEAFF.

This clone was seen only a few times. The chain is built from TRBV5-4 and TRBJ2-7; 8 nucleotides agree with TRBD2. CDR1 and CDR2 from the germline V gene are SGHNT and YYREEE (reference sequence). The CDR3 length is 13 residues. The CDR3 reads CAFQAGAEDEQYF. CDR3 nucleotide sequence: TGTGCTTTCCAAGCGGGAGCAGAAGACGAGCAGTACTTC.